This T cell receptor beta chain appears in the sequencing data of a study of T cell responses to AZD1222 COVID-19 vaccine (dated by TCRdb to 2020 to 2023). For context, the study as a whole: A total of about 250 trial participants underwent TCR sequencing, of whom roughly 210 had received two doses of AZD1222 and about 25 had received two doses of the MenACWY control vaccine. Trial participants were enrolled into age subgroups of 18-55, 56-69 and 70-plus years, which contained approximately 150, 28 and 58 TCR-sequenced participants, respectively.

For this clone: The target of this receptor is not known. No quality values exist for individual bases; no much larger clone is one base distant.

Read against the paper, the sample's time point label means: about 28 days (+/-7) after the second vaccine dose. AZD1222 recipients with second doses at about 4 weeks or about 12 weeks were pooled, because spike-specific TCR depth and breadth did not differ between schedules. Vaccinee samples came from UK trials COV001 and COV002, including a single-blind randomized controlled phase 2/3 trial of AZD1222 (ChAdOx1 nCoV-19) in healthy adults. For TCRbeta chain sequencing, PBMC samples were collected from trial participants at day 0 and at day 28 after the second dose. Broad study findings and their caveats: Spike-specific TCR breadth and depth rose significantly after two AZD1222 doses compared with day 0 and with MenACWY recipients. CD4 TCRs associated with the vaccine covered the entire spike protein, and the dominant responses were in regions 160-218 and 743-854. Reportedly, almost half of the unique spike-specific TCRs recognized epitopes lying outside the regions that are mutated in the B.1.351 and B.1.1.7 variants. The 56-69-year group was small, and its depth increase did not reach significance, likely because of low power. Conclusions about previously exposed vaccinees are limited because only six or seven AZD1222 recipients were SARS-CoV-2 seropositive at baseline. Most participants were white British and females outnumbered males, and the authors suggested that clonal diversity may have been underestimated. Because no day 14 peak-response samples were available, the repertoires could be characterized only after the peak T cell response.

The CDR3 regions of human TCRbeta chains were analyzed by immunosequencing. In the original analysis: Repertoire TCRs were checked for matches against a reference library of SARS-CoV-2-specific TCRs that had been generated using the MIRA antigen-specificity platform. Breadth was defined as the fraction of unique TCRs that were SARS-CoV-2-associated, and depth was defined as the fraction of total T cells that were SARS-CoV-2-associated. Using the MIRA data, each spike-specific TCR was mapped to the spike region that the TCR reacts to and placed in a CD4 or CD8 class. Log10-transformed breadth and depth values were compared by one-way ANOVA with Sidak's multiple comparisons tests. Sourced from immuneACCESS, this table was stored by TCRdb with only in-frame sequences that have V and J called. A share of the clones is absent; for the studies checked, an unresolved V gene accounts for under half, and the remainder has no known explanation. The DNA gave D and trimming, while V, J and clone size come from that table. Present in this sample are approximately 120,000 clones, around 80% of which were seen just once. The ten top clones hold about 29% of the sample.

Relative to germline, V is 4 bases shorter and J is 4 bases shorter, with 9 bases between their ends. The CDR3 measures 13 amino acids from cysteine to phenylalanine. The entry retains the CDR3 DNA only, 39 bases that are in frame from base 1. The germline V gene (reference sequence) gives CDR1 as SGHNT and CDR2 as YYREEE. Sample: peripheral blood, taken 28 days after the second AZD1222 dose. The V gene is TRBV5-4 and the J gene is TRBJ1-5, with the D segment identity uncertain. This clonotype was sampled from an adult who received the AZD1222 COVID-19 vaccine. The nucleotide sequence is given as TGTGCCAGCAGCATCGGGTCTAATCAGCCCCAGCATTTT. Translated, it reads CASSIGSNQPQHF.